This is a list of T cell receptor beta chains from one sample in a study of radiotherapy plus CTLA-4 blockade in lung cancer. TCRdb keeps only in-frame clones here, not all; method: immunoSEQ multiplex PCR. The sample yields more than 95,000 clones, approximately 80% seen once. Sequencing was performed on peripheral blood, taken from a patient treated with radiotherapy plus ipilimumab. These receptors were taken from a human donor with non-small cell lung cancer who had a partial response to radiotherapy plus ipilimumab. Both conserved end residues are part of each CDR3. Fields, in order: J gene, V gene, D gene, CDR3 length, clone size, CDR3 protein, CDR3 DNA. The D gene is left open where the match is weak. Where a row states a size, it is once, few, many or the class of an expanded clone; other rows omit it.

>TRBJ1-4|TRBV15|.|14|many
CATSSRVEGEKLFF
TGTGCCACCAGTTCCAGGGTGGAGGGAGAAAAACTGTTTTTT
>TRBJ1-1|TRBV5-1|.|16|.
CASSLGQPTAFAEAFF
TGCGCCAGCAGCTTGGGACAGCCTACTGCTTTCGCTGAAGCTTTCTTT
>TRBJ2-5|TRBV19|.|15|.
CASSIEGLRQETQYF
TGTGCCAGTAGTATAGAAGGACTTCGTCAAGAGACCCAGTACTTC
>TRBJ2-5|TRBV5-4|TRBD2|16|.
CASSQATSGSLKTQYF
TGTGCCAGCAGCCAAGCGACTAGCGGGAGTTTGAAGACCCAGTACTTC
>TRBJ2-2|TRBV14|.|17|once
CASSQGGGAGLTGELFF
TGTGCCAGCAGCCAAGGAGGGGGAGCGGGACTCACCGGGGAGCTGTTTTTT
>TRBJ2-1|TRBV5-5|.|12|few
CASSLTNNEQFF
TGTGCCAGCAGCTTGACTAACAATGAGCAGTTCTTC
>TRBJ1-2|TRBV6-1|TRBD1|14|.
CASSRQGASYGYTF
TGTGCCAGCAGCCGACAGGGGGCGAGCTATGGCTACACCTTC
>TRBJ1-4|TRBV5-1|.|13|.
CASRALANEKLFF
TGCGCCAGCAGGGCATTGGCTAATGAAAAACTGTTTTTT
>TRBJ2-5|TRBV14|.|17|.
CASSQDWGPGYQETQYF
TGTGCCAGCAGCCAAGATTGGGGCCCAGGGTACCAAGAGACCCAGTACTTC
>TRBJ1-3|TRBV6-5|.|16|few
CASSYQTGYSGNTIYF
TGTGCCAGCAGTTACCAAACAGGGTACTCTGGAAACACCATATATTTT
>TRBJ1-4|TRBV28|.|14|.
CASSLGVRNEKLFF
TGTGCCAGCAGTTTAGGAGTACGTAATGAAAAACTGTTTTTT
>TRBJ1-2|TRBV28|.|14|.
CASSLSRRRNGYTF
TGTGCCAGCAGTTTATCGAGGCGTAGGAATGGCTACACCTTC
>TRBJ1-3|TRBV6-5|.|11|.
CASSTRNTIYF
TGTGCCAGCAGTACTCGAAACACCATATATTTT
>TRBJ2-1|TRBV7-7|.|14|.
CASSLGGTYNEQFF
TGTGCTAGCAGCTTAGGAGGAACTTACAATGAGCAGTTCTTC
>TRBJ2-1|TRBV20-1|.|11|.
CSAGTHNEQFF
TGCAGTGCAGGGACTCACAATGAGCAGTTCTTC
>TRBJ1-5|TRBV9|TRBD1|17|.
CASSSAAGGTGKQPQHF
TGTGCCAGCAGCTCAGCCGCGGGCGGGACAGGGAAGCAGCCCCAGCATTTT
>TRBJ2-5|TRBV20-1|.|10|.
CSVLLQTQYF
TGCAGTGTTCTTCTTCAGACCCAGTACTTC
>TRBJ1-1|TRBV6-5|.|14|once
CASRSQGFSTEAFF
TGTGCCAGCAGATCCCAGGGTTTTAGCACTGAAGCTTTCTTT
>TRBJ1-5|TRBV4-1|.|18|.
CASSPTLVGAYSNQPQHF
TGCGCCAGCAGCCCGACCTTAGTGGGGGCGTATAGCAATCAGCCCCAGCATTTT
>TRBJ1-2|TRBV7-9|.|13|.
CASRQDRFYGYTF
TGTGCCAGCAGACAAGACAGATTCTATGGCTACACCTTC
>TRBJ2-6|TRBV5-6|.|17|.
CASSLYGGVSGANVLTF
TGTGCCAGCAGCTTGTATGGGGGCGTCTCTGGGGCCAACGTCCTGACTTTC
>TRBJ2-4|TRBV10-3|TRBD2|15|.
CAISAGRSGENIQYF
TGTGCCATCAGTGCCGGGAGGTCGGGGGAAAACATTCAGTACTTC
>TRBJ1-5|TRBV2|.|15|once
CASNPAGAFNQPQHF
TGTGCCAGCAATCCTGCAGGGGCTTTCAATCAGCCCCAGCATTTT
>TRBJ1-2|TRBV19|.|15|once
CASSIVFESSYGYTF
TGTGCCAGTAGTATAGTTTTCGAGTCTAGCTATGGCTACACCTTC
>TRBJ2-5|TRBV4-1|TRBD1|14|.
CASSQDNRGETQYF
TGCGCCAGCAGCCAAGATAACAGGGGAGAGACCCAGTACTTC